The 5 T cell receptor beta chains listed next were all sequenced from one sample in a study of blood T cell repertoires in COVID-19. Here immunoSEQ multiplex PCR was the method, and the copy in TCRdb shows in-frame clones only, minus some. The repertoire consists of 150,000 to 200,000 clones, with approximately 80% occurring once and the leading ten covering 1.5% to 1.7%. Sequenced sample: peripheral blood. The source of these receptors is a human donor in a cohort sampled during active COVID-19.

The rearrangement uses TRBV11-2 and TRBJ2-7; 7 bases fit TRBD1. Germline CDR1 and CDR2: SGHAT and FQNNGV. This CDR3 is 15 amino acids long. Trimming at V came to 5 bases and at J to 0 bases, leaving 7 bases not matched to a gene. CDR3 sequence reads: CASSPGQAGSYEQYF. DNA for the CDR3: TGTGCCAGCAGCCCCGGACAGGCCGGCTCCTACGAGCAGTACTTC.

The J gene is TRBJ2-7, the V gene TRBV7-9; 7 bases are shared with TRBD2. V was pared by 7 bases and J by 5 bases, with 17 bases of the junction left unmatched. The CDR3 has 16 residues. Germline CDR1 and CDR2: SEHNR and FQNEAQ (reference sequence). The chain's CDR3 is CASTAFRAGREHEQYF. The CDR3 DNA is TGTGCCAGCACCGCGTTTCGGGCAGGGCGGGAGCACGAGCAGTACTTC.

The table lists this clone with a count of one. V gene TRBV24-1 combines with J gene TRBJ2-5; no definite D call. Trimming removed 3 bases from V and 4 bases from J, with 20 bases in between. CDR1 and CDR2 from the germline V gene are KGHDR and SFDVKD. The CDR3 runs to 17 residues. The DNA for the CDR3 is TGTGCCACCAGTGATCCCCAGGTTGGAAGAGCTCGAGAGACCCAGTACTTC. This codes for CATSDPQVGRARETQYF.

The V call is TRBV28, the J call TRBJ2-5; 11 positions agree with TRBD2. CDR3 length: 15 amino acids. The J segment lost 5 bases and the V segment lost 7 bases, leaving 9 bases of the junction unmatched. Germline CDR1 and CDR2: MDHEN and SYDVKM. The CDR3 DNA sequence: TGTGCCAGCACCAACTTAGCGGGAGGGCATGAGACCCAGTACTTC. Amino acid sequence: CASTNLAGGHETQYF.

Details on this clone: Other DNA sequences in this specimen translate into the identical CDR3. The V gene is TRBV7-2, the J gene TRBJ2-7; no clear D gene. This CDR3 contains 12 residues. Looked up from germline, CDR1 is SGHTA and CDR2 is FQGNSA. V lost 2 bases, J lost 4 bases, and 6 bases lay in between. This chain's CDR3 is CASSLRGYEQYF. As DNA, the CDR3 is TGTGCCAGCAGCTTAAGAGGATACGAGCAGTACTTC.